A selection of T cell receptor beta chains follows, all from one sample in a study of blood T cell repertoires in COVID-19. Assay: immunoSEQ multiplex PCR; the TCRdb copy retains only in-frame clones and omits some. The table lists more than 25,000 clones, roughly 85% of them singletons, with under 7.5% in the top ten. The specimen was peripheral blood. Receptor source: a man aged 55 to 69 with active COVID-19. CDR3s leave out the opening cysteine and the closing phenylalanine or tryptophan. Fields, in order: V gene, J gene, clone size, CDR3 protein. Clone sizes are given selectively: once, few, many, or a class where the clone is expanded.

>TRBV19|TRBJ2-1|NA
ASSMDVRLAGNNEQF
>TRBV7-3|TRBJ2-1|NA
ASSLSLGVGQF
>TRBV5-1|TRBJ1-2|NA
ASSLGRRGAYGYT
>TRBV7-9|TRBJ2-1|NA
ASSLDSGIAGDYNEQF
>TRBV27|TRBJ1-5|NA
ASSITGGQPQH
>TRBV3-1/TRBV3-2|TRBJ2-1|NA
ASSHGLAASNEQF
>TRBV28|TRBJ2-7|once
ASSLGGAHPVEQY
>TRBV18|TRBJ2-1|few
ASSPGPPGLAGVQVHNEQF
>TRBV5-5|TRBJ1-3|NA
ASSAGTGGNTIY
>TRBV10-2|TRBJ1-5|few
ASRGERNQPQH
>TRBV9|TRBJ2-2|NA
ASSANSANTGELF
>TRBV4-2|TRBJ1-6|once
ASSQGMGRGEGNSPLH
>TRBV19|TRBJ1-5|once
ASSQDRGYNQPQH
>TRBV9|TRBJ1-3|NA
ASSVGDRANTIY
>TRBV15|TRBJ1-3|once
ATSFGTGNTIY
>TRBV9|TRBJ1-1|NA
ASSGTGGSRYTEAF
>TRBV3-1/TRBV3-2|TRBJ1-4|NA
ASRQQGRSTNEKLF
>TRBV5-1|TRBJ2-7|NA
ASSLSGLADTVQY
>TRBV7-7|TRBJ2-2|NA
ASSLKPNTGELF
>TRBV5-8|TRBJ2-2|NA
ASSLMRLAVTGELF
>TRBV5-1|TRBJ1-6|NA
ASSSSGSYNSPLH
>TRBV14|TRBJ2-1|NA
ASSRAPLAGETSSYNEQF
>TRBV9|TRBJ2-5|NA
ASSGVLGGETQY
>TRBV12-3/TRBV12-4|TRBJ2-5|NA
ASSSVSGSTQY
>TRBV14|TRBJ2-3|NA
ASSHITSGFRDTQY
>TRBV7-2|TRBJ1-5|once
ASSASGGPGYQPQH
>TRBV10-1|TRBJ2-2|NA
ASSEGQGAISGELF
>TRBV5-1|TRBJ1-1|once
ASSLAAGGTEAF
>TRBV18|TRBJ2-3|NA
ASSLDTSGSTDTQY
>TRBV15|TRBJ2-6|NA
ATSRDGMGTGNSGANVLT
>TRBV5-1|TRBJ1-5|NA
ASSLTGVQPQH
>TRBV12-3/TRBV12-4|TRBJ2-1|NA
ASSLGGTSRI
>TRBV7-9|TRBJ1-4|few
ASSLQGKLF
>TRBV6-1|TRBJ2-4|NA
ASSEDRTSGRSN
>TRBV9|TRBJ1-3|few
ASSVTGSTIY
>TRBV11-2|TRBJ1-3|NA
ASSLGSGNTIY
>TRBV19|TRBJ1-4|NA
ASSLRTNRANEKLF
>TRBV29-1|TRBJ2-1|few
SVSETTYNEQF
>TRBV24-1|TRBJ2-5|NA
ATSAQAGLNKETQY
>TRBV10-3|TRBJ2-7|NA
AISAGGSRTYEQY
>TRBV7-9|TRBJ1-5|NA
ASSLGNGFFQPQH
>TRBV7-3|TRBJ2-3|NA
ASSLILRGGGTDTQY
>TRBV19|TRBJ1-5|NA
ASSMTVNQPQH
>TRBV14|TRBJ2-3|NA
ASSQLAGAYTDTQY
>TRBV28|TRBJ2-7|NA
AGGNTYEQY
>TRBV7-9|TRBJ2-1|NA
ASSYLVAHNEQF
>TRBV28|TRBJ2-5|NA
ASSSPLGGWGETQY
>TRBV28|TRBJ1-2|NA
ASRQGASYGYT